The T cell receptor (beta chain) under discussion was sequenced for a study of T cells in Graves' hyperthyroidism and ophthalmopathy. TCR beta CDR3 sequences were amplified from RNA transcripts. HTBI primers were employed in a first-round RT-PCR of the TCR CDR3. Using its own MiXCR run on the multiplex PCR reads, TCRdb lists one record per CDR3 protein. The table shows 450,000 to 700,000 distinct CDR3 sequences, with around 42% occurring only once. Exclusion followed for patients with uncontrolled infection, other autoimmune disease, pregnancy or lactation. Diagnosing involved the use of clinical symptoms, serum thyroxine and TRAb, thyroid ultrasound and orbital computed tomography. V shed 1 base and J shed 4 bases, with 9 bases lying between them. Germline lookup yields CDR1 KGHDR and CDR2 SFDVKD. The CDR3 is 14 amino acids.

The sequence derives from a woman aged 18 to 35 with Graves' hyperthyroidism. Sequencing was done on a sample of peripheral blood or thyroid tissue (not recorded which). The chain has TRBV24-1 and TRBJ2-5; D might be TRBD2 (6 bases). The CDR3 DNA sequence: TGTGCCACCAGTGATTTTGGGGGGACAGAGACCCAGTACTTC. Its protein product is CATSDFGGTETQYF.